This note documents a single T cell receptor (beta chain) sequence. CDR1 is SGHNT, CDR2 YENEEA, per germline. The CDR3 is 13 amino acids. J was trimmed by 3 bases and V by 3 bases; bases with no gene match: 2. In the original workflow: Amplification of reference gene primers was used by the study to estimate nucleated cell counts. Profiling relied on immunoSEQ multiplex PCR, and the TCRdb table lists in-frame clones only, not all of them. V and J calls and clone size are copied from that table; D and trimming were computed from the DNA. The sample consists of 75,000 to 90,000 clones, approximately 82% of them appearing once. This sample was taken from a study of blood T cell repertoires in COVID-19. Study-level background: Collection of acute and convalescent COVID-19 samples took place in the United States, Italy and Spain.

Sequences were obtained from peripheral blood. The rearrangement uses TRBV11-3 and TRBJ2-7; 7 nucleotides align to TRBD1. This sequence was found in a human donor in a cohort sampled during active COVID-19. CDR3 coding DNA: TGTGCCAGCAGCTTGGGACAGTTCTACGAGCAGTACTTC. This codes for CASSLGQFYEQYF.